Below, 17 T cell receptor beta chains from the same sample are listed, as sequenced in a study of cytomegalovirus exposure and HLA in healthy donors (dated by TCRdb to about 2017). Library generation was performed with the immunoSEQ multiplex PCR assay. For the multiplex PCR, a mixture combining 60 forward primers for TCR Vbeta segments and 13 reverse primers for TCR Jbeta segments was used. As stored in TCRdb, this immuneACCESS dataset retains in-frame rearrangements with V and J assigned. A fraction of the clones does not appear; measured against another copy, unresolved V genes explain less than half of the discrepancy, and the remainder lacks a known reason. The sample table records about 120,000 clones; around 60% of these occur just once. The top ten clones comprise 9% to 10% of the sample. The sequenced material came from PBMCs. All receptors derive from a man aged 35-49 years in good health and CMV-seropositive.

V and J are TRBV9 and TRBJ2-5; possible D gene TRBD2, 5 bases. The germline CDR1 and CDR2 sequences are SGDLS and YYNGEE. V shed 4 bases and J shed 1 base, with 14 bases lying between them. The CDR3 is made up of 15 amino acids. DNA for the CDR3: TGTGCCAGCAGCCCCGGCCCTAGCCCCCAAGAGACCCAGTACTTC. It codes for CASSPGPSPQETQYF.

Only a few counts were recorded for this clone. V is TRBV5-4 and J is TRBJ2-2; 10 bases are shared with TRBD2. V was clipped by 4 bases and J by 5 bases; unmatched bases: 8. In germline, CDR1 is SGHNT, CDR2 YYREEE (reference sequence). The CDR3 runs to 16 residues. This CDR3 is CASSPGTSGATGELFF. CDR3 sequence (DNA): TGTGCCAGCAGCCCGGGCACTAGCGGGGCGACCGGGGAGCTGTTTTTT.

This chain uses TRBV6-1 with TRBJ1-1; D call uncertain. From germline, CDR1 is MNHNS and CDR2 SASEGT. V lost 3 bases and J 8 bases, leaving 10 bases between the germline ends. The CDR3 spans 12 residues. The CDR3 nucleotides are TGTGCCAGCAGTGAGCGGCGCCACGAAGCTTTCTTT. Protein: CASSERRHEAFF.

The chain combines TRBV13 with TRBJ1-1; tentative D call: TRBD1 (5 bases). The CDR3 has 15 amino acids. Germline-derived CDR1 and CDR2 are PRHDT and FYEKMQ (reference sequence). V lost 5 bases, J lost 0 bases, and 13 bases lay in between. The DNA for the CDR3 is TGTGCCAGCAGCCCAAGAAAGGGGATGAACACTGAAGCTTTCTTT. It codes for CASSPRKGMNTEAFF.

The chain carries TRBV5-4 and TRBJ2-7; TRBD2 matches 8 bases. Germline lookup yields CDR1 SGHNT and CDR2 YYREEE (reference sequence). This CDR3 comprises 11 residues. CDR3 amino acids: CVVAGTYEQYF. CDR3 coding DNA: TGTGTAGTAGCGGGGACCTACGAGCAGTACTTC.

This chain joins TRBV10-3 and TRBJ1-1, with 9 bases fitting TRBD1. CDR3 length equals 13 residues. V was pared by 7 bases and J by 6 bases, with 6 bases of the junction left unmatched. Germline values: CDR1 ENHRY, CDR2 SYGVKD. DNA of the CDR3: TGTGCCATCAAAGCGGGACAGGGCTCTGAAGCTTTCTTT. It yields the protein CAIKAGQGSEAFF.

The rearrangement uses TRBV19 and TRBJ2-7; maybe TRBD1 (7 bases). V lost 3 bases, J lost 1 base, and 16 bases lay in between. This CDR3 has 16 residues. Germline CDR1 and CDR2: LNHDA and SQIVND (reference sequence). The CDR3 region has the DNA TGTGCCAGTAGTATCTCAGGGGGGCTAACATCCTACGAGCAGTACTTC. This translates into CASSISGGLTSYEQYF.

The chain has TRBV5-6 and TRBJ2-7; 8 bases line up with TRBD1. Germline CDR1 reads SGHDT; CDR2 reads YYEEEE. CDR3 length equals 16 residues. Trimming cost V 0 bases and J 2 bases; bases outside gene matches: 7. The CDR3 region has the DNA TGTGCCAGCAGCTTGGGGACAGGGAAGTTCGCCTACGAGCAGTACTTC. This sequence encodes CASSLGTGKFAYEQYF.

This chain links TRBV2 with TRBJ1-5; TRBD1 matches at 8 bases. This CDR3 is built from 15 residues. V was pared by 6 bases and J by 2 bases, with 6 bases of the junction left unmatched. Germline CDR1 SNHLY, CDR2 FYNNEI. CDR3 loop: CASSRGPDGNQPQHF. In DNA, the CDR3 is TGTGCCAGCAGCAGGGGGCCGGATGGCAATCAGCCCCAGCATTTT.

V usage is TRBV12-5 and J usage is TRBJ2-2; 9 bases are a match to TRBD1. The CDR3 runs to 16 residues. Germline CDR1 and CDR2: LGHNT and FRNRAP. Germline trimming cut 5 bases from V and 4 bases from J; bases unmatched to any gene: 8. The CDR3 loop is CASGRQGGLSTGELFF. CDR3 sequence (DNA): TGTGCTAGTGGTCGACAGGGGGGGCTCAGCACCGGGGAGCTGTTTTTT.

The chain has TRBV5-8 and TRBJ1-5, with 7 nucleotides matching TRBD1. The ends lost 2 bases at V and 6 bases at J; junction bases unmatched: 8. The CDR3 sequence is 15 residues long. The germline V gene has CDR1 SGHTS and CDR2 YDEGEE. The CDR3 nucleotides are TGTGCCAGCAGCTTCGGACAGGTCTCCCTTCAGCCCCAGCATTTT. Translating it yields CASSFGQVSLQPQHF.

This clone was observed a handful of times. The CDR3 loop reads CAISGGQGSNYGYTF. CDR3 DNA: TGTGCCATCAGTGGGGGACAGGGGAGTAACTATGGCTACACCTTC. The chain combines TRBV10-3 with TRBJ1-2; 10 bases fit TRBD1. This CDR3 is built from 15 residues. V was pared by 4 bases and J by 1 base, with 3 bases of the junction left unmatched. Germline values: CDR1 ENHRY, CDR2 SYGVKD.

The rearrangement joins TRBV5-1 to TRBJ2-3; the match to TRBD2 covers 13 bases. The CDR3 length is 16 residues. Germline V gives CDR1 SGHRS, CDR2 YFSETQ. V trimming: 2 bases; J trimming: 6 bases; junction bases outside the gene matches: 6. CDR3 DNA: TGCGCCAGCAGCTTCGGGACTAGCGGGAAAGCGGATACGCAGTATTTT. The encoded protein is CASSFGTSGKADTQYF.

The sample holds a few counts of this clone. V and J are TRBV19 and TRBJ2-5; 9 bases line up with TRBD2. The CDR3 runs to 15 residues. Trimming removed 4 bases from V and 3 bases from J; junction bases left unmatched: 6. Germline assignment: CDR1 LNHDA and CDR2 SQIVND (reference sequence). DNA of the CDR3: TGTGCCAGTAGTACGCAGACTAGCGGAAAAGAGACCCAGTACTTC. Translation gives CASSTQTSGKETQYF.

This chain connects TRBV28 to TRBJ1-1, with 7 bases fitting TRBD1. There are 12 residues in the CDR3. The ends lost 5 bases at V and 9 bases at J; junction bases unmatched: 6. Germline V gene sequence: CDR1 MDHEN, CDR2 SYDVKM. This chain's CDR3 is CASSPLGQQAFF. The DNA of the CDR3 is TGTGCCAGCAGTCCCCTGGGACAGCAAGCTTTCTTT.

This clone was counted only a few times. The chain employs TRBV6-1 and TRBJ1-1; D is unclear. V gave up 1 base and J gave up 1 base, with 7 bases separating them. CDR3 size: 14 residues. Germline V gene lookup returns CDR1 MNHNS and CDR2 SASEGT. This CDR3 reads CASSEVGPNTEAFF. For the CDR3, the DNA is TGTGCCAGCAGTGAAGTCGGTCCGAACACTGAAGCTTTCTTT.

This clone has a handful of counts. V gene TRBV18 combines with J gene TRBJ2-3, with 7 bases identical to TRBD1. V lost 4 bases, J lost 2 bases, and 6 bases stayed unmatched. The germline CDR1 and CDR2 sequences are KGHSH and LQKENI. The CDR3 is made up of 15 amino acids. The CDR3 DNA is TGTGCCAGCTCACAAGCGACAGGGAACACAGATACGCAGTATTTT. This encodes CASSQATGNTDTQYF. The full variable domain, completed using reference TRBV18 and TRBJ2-3, is NAGVMQNPRHLVRRRGQEARLRCSPMKGHSHVYWYRQLPEEGLKFMVYLQKENIIDESGMPKERFSAEFPKEGPSILRIQQVVRGDSAAYFCASSQATGNTDTQYFGPGTRLTVL.